One T cell receptor beta chain is described in this entry. Autoimmune disease history or systemic immunosuppression led to patients being barred. Repertoires were generated with immunoSEQ multiplex PCR, while TCRdb's copy carries only in-frame clones and drops some. In the table there are around 80,000 clones, about 85% of which are singletons. This sample was included in a study of OX40 agonist ivuxolimab in advanced cancers. In the study overall: Patients with hepatocellular carcinoma, melanoma, renal cell or head and neck cancer made up the dose-escalation patients.

The CDR3 spans 13 residues. CDR1 and CDR2 (germline): SGHTA, FQGNSA. The J gene is TRBJ2-5, the V gene TRBV7-2; no clear D gene. The last part of the DNA fits TRBJ2-7 better; the J call may be wrong. The sequence was collected from an adult with an advanced solid tumor such as melanoma, head and neck, liver or kidney cancer. The starting material was CD4+ or CD8+ T cells sorted from blood, obtained in a trial of the OX40 agonist ivuxolimab. This CDR3 reads CASSFLAAYEQYF. CDR3 DNA sequence: TGTGCCAGCAGCTTTTTAGCAGCATACGAGCAGTACTTC.